The 23 T cell receptor beta chains reported below all come from one sample, sequenced in a study of T cells in Graves' hyperthyroidism and ophthalmopathy. It was RNA transcripts that yielded the amplified TCR beta CDR3 regions. HTBI primers were the set used in a first-round RT-PCR of the TCR CDR3. TCRdb independently ran MiXCR on the multiplex PCR reads; one entry per CDR3 protein. The sample yields about 270,000 distinct CDR3 sequences, 20% to 25% seen once. The sequencing input was blood. The receptors derive from a man aged 30-40 years with Graves' ophthalmopathy.

Only a few counts were recorded for this clonotype. V and J are TRBV28 and TRBJ2-5; the match to TRBD1 covers 8 bases. V shed 7 bases and J 3 bases; nucleotides not matched to a gene: 7. Germline CDR1 is MDHEN and CDR2 is SYDVKM. The CDR3 sequence is 14 residues long. The CDR3 is CASTPDRAEETQYF. For the CDR3, the DNA is TGTGCCAGCACCCCGGACAGGGCAGAAGAGACCCAGTACTTC. Looking up the rest from reference TRBV28 and TRBJ2-5 gives the full variable domain: DVKVTQSSRYLVKRTGEKVFLECVQDMDHENMFWYRQDPGLGLRLIYFSYDVKMKEKGDIPEGYSVSREKKERFSLILESASTNQTSMYLCASTPDRAEETQYFGPGTRLLVL.

The chain couples TRBV7-9 to TRBJ2-1; D is possibly TRBD2 (5 bases). This CDR3 is 16 amino acids long. V lost 3 bases and J 4 bases, leaving 16 bases between the germline ends. Germline CDR1 reads SEHNR; CDR2 reads FQNEAQ (reference sequence). The CDR3 loop reads CASSLKESGVYNEQFF. DNA for the CDR3: TGTGCCAGCAGCTTGAAGGAGAGCGGAGTATACAATGAGCAGTTCTTC.

This sequence joins TRBV11-3 and TRBJ2-7; D perhaps matches TRBD1 (6 bases). CDR1 is SGHNT, CDR2 YENEEA, per germline. This CDR3 is built from 10 residues. V was cut by 10 bases and J by 9 bases, with 13 bases left in between. The CDR3 bases are TGTGCCAACAGGGCCGGCGGGCAGTACTTC. Its protein product is CANRAGGQYF.

V usage is TRBV3-1 and J usage is TRBJ2-7, with 9 nucleotides matching TRBD2. CDR3 length equals 14 residues. The germline V gene has CDR1 LGHDT and CDR2 YNNKEL (reference sequence). V shed 6 bases and J 2 bases; nucleotides not matched to a gene: 5. The CDR3 region has the DNA TGTGCCAGCAGGCGAGCGGGAGGAACCTACGAGCAGTACTTC. Residues: CASRRAGGTYEQYF.

This clonotype showed up many times. The rearrangement joins TRBV30 to TRBJ1-1; TRBD1 matches at 8 bases. There are 15 residues in the CDR3. Germline lookup yields CDR1 GTSNPN and CDR2 SVGIG (reference sequence). After removal of 2 bases from V and 1 base from J, the junction contained 6 bases not matched to a gene. The CDR3 DNA reads as TGTGCCTGGAGTTCAGGGGGCCGGGGGAACACTGAAGCTTTCTTT. Translating it yields CAWSSGGRGNTEAFF.

Of note for this clonotype: One end of the junction is discordant with germline, which a read error may explain. V is TRBV2 and J is TRBJ1-5, with 7 bases identical to TRBD1. The germline gives CDR1 SNHLY, CDR2 FYNNEI. The CDR3 is 13 amino acids. The DNA of the CDR3 is TGCGCCAGTACAGGGGCTCGCAATCAGCCCCGGCATTTT. Translated: CASTGARNQPRHF.

In its sample, this clonotype was seen many times. The chain links TRBV11-2 to TRBJ1-1; TRBD1 matches 9 bases. Germline-derived CDR1 and CDR2 are SGHAT and FQNNGV. With V trimmed by 5 bases and J by 6 bases, 4 bases remained unmatched. The CDR3 contains 13 residues. DNA of the CDR3: TGTGCCAGCAGCCAGACAGGGGGTTCTGAAGCTTTCTTT. It codes for CASSQTGGSEAFF.

J is TRBJ2-7 and V is TRBV11-3, with TRBD2 matching over 7 bases. Looked up from germline, CDR1 is SGHNT and CDR2 is YENEEA. J was trimmed by 2 bases and V by 10 bases; bases with no gene match: 11. The CDR3 runs 14 residues. CDR3 region: CATARGAGAYEQYF. The CDR3 region has the DNA TGTGCCACTGCCCGGGGTGCGGGGGCCTACGAGCAGTACTTC.

The genes are TRBV6-4 and TRBJ2-2; 9 positions match TRBD1. J lost 6 bases, V lost 8 bases, and 7 bases had no gene match. The CDR3 has 14 residues. Germline CDR1 is MRHNA and CDR2 is SNTAGT. CDR3 DNA sequence: TGTGCCAGCTCACGGACAGGGGAGGCCGGGGAGCTGTTTTTT. This gives the protein CASSRTGEAGELFF.

The chain is built from TRBV27 and TRBJ2-5, with TRBD1 matching 12 bases. CDR3 size: 17 residues. J was trimmed by 4 bases and V by 5 bases; bases with no gene match: 11. Germline V gene data show CDR1 as MNHEY and CDR2 as SMNVEV (reference sequence). The CDR3 loop reads CASSLGTGGSFLETQYF. CDR3 sequence (DNA): TGTGCCAGCAGTCTCGGGACAGGGGGCAGTTTCCTAGAGACCCAGTACTTC.

This chain links TRBV7-3 with TRBJ1-1; D is ambiguous. Germline lookup yields CDR1 SGHTA and CDR2 FQGTGA. V lost 5 bases and J 1 base, leaving 20 bases between the germline ends. CDR3 length: 17 residues. Here the CDR3 DNA reads TGTGCCAGCAGCCGATATCCCACAGCCTTTTCGAACACTGAAGCTTTCTTT. Its translation: CASSRYPTAFSNTEAFF.

The V call is TRBV28, the J call TRBJ1-1; D is uncertain. The CDR3 length is 12 residues. Trimming left V 7 bases short and J 8 bases short, with 14 bases between. In germline, CDR1 is MDHEN, CDR2 SYDVKM. In DNA, the CDR3 is TGTGCCAGCAAAGAAAGACGGGCGGAAGCTTTCTTT. Translation gives CASKERRAEAFF.

The V gene is TRBV12-3 or TRBV12-4, the J gene TRBJ2-7, with D possibly matching TRBD2 (6 bases). The CDR3 loop spans 14 amino acids. V was shortened by 6 bases and J by 2 bases, with 14 bases between the two germline ends. CDR3 sequence: CASSGLASAYEQYF. DNA for the CDR3: TGTGCCAGCAGCGGCCTAGCGTCCGCCTACGAGCAGTACTTC.

The V call is TRBV18, the J call TRBJ2-1, with TRBD1 as a possible D gene (7 bases). Germline CDR1 is KGHSH and CDR2 is LQKENI. The V and J ends lost 5 bases and 8 bases respectively, with 16 bases between them. The CDR3 has 14 residues. This chain's CDR3 is CASSTYTGEDEQFF. The CDR3 DNA reads TGTGCCAGCTCAACCTACACAGGGGAGGATGAGCAGTTCTTC.

This sequence joins TRBV19 and TRBJ1-4, with D unclear. There are 16 residues in the CDR3. In germline, CDR1 is LNHDA, CDR2 SQIVND (reference sequence). V was pared by 5 bases and J by 0 bases, with 13 bases between. The CDR3 nucleotides are TGTGCCAGTAGTCCGAGGAACCTCCCAACTAATGAAAAACTGTTTTTT. It translates to CASSPRNLPTNEKLFF.

A word on this clonotype: The junction departs from germline at one end; a sequencing error may be responsible. V and J are TRBV12-3 or TRBV12-4 and TRBJ2-4; no firm D call. This CDR3 spans 15 amino acids. CDR3 sequence reads: CASSPWTLAKNTQYF. As DNA, the CDR3 is TGTGCCAGCAGCCCCTGGACCCTCGCCAAAAACACTCAGTACTTC.

This clonotype was seen at least ten times. CDR3 sequence reads: CASSLVGVRSNEQFF. CDR3 DNA: TGTGCCAGCAGCTTAGTAGGTGTTCGAAGCAATGAGCAGTTCTTC. J is TRBJ2-1 and V is TRBV11-2, with D unclear. Trimming left V 1 base short and J 6 bases short, with 13 bases between. This CDR3 is 15 amino acids long. The germline gives CDR1 SGHAT, CDR2 FQNNGV.

This chain uses TRBV7-9 with TRBJ1-1, with D possibly TRBD1 on 5 matching bases. Germline lookup yields CDR1 SEHNR and CDR2 FQNEAQ (reference sequence). The CDR3 runs 15 residues. V was pared by 6 bases and J by 1 base, with 15 bases between. The CDR3: CASRPTYQGNTEAFF. Here the CDR3 DNA reads TGTGCCAGCAGGCCCACCTACCAGGGGAACACTGAAGCTTTCTTT.

This clonotype was observed at least ten times. The chain links TRBV7-9 to TRBJ2-3; D gene uncertain. The CDR3 is 15 amino acids. The germline V and J ends were trimmed by 5 bases and 2 bases, with 14 bases remaining between them. Germline CDR1 SEHNR, CDR2 FQNEAQ (reference sequence). CDR3 sequence reads: CASSRSSVYTDTQYF. The CDR3 DNA follows: TGTGCCAGCAGCCGAAGCTCCGTCTACACAGATACGCAGTATTTT. The variable domain in full, with the rest retrieved from reference TRBV7-9 and TRBJ2-3, is DTGVSQNPRHKITKRGQNVTFRCDPISEHNRLYWYRQTLGQGPEFLTYFQNEAQLEKSRLLSDRFSAERPKGSFSTLEIQRTEQGDSAMYLCASSRSSVYTDTQYFGPGTRLTVL.

V usage is TRBV13 and J usage is TRBJ2-6, with 8 bases lining up with TRBD1. Germline CDR1 PRHDT, CDR2 FYEKMQ (reference sequence). This CDR3 is built from 19 residues. The V and J ends lost 5 bases and 0 bases, in that order; junction bases with no gene match: 12. The CDR3 DNA reads as TGTGCCAGCAGCGAGACTCCAGGGGGCTTAAGCTCTGGGGCCAACGTCCTGACTTTC. Translation: CASSETPGGLSSGANVLTF.

This clonotype was seen ten or more times. A read error may account for a junction end that differs from germline. The chain carries TRBV5-1 and TRBJ2-5; no reliable D call. The length of the CDR3 is 12 residues. Germline assignment: CDR1 SGHRS and CDR2 YFSETQ. The CDR3 protein is CASSFGQETQYF. The CDR3 nucleotides are TGTGCCAGCAGTTTTGGGCAGGAGACCCAGTACTTC.

The rearrangement joins TRBV7-3 to TRBJ2-1; D ambiguous. This CDR3 region has 16 residues. Germline CDR1 reads SGHTA; CDR2 reads FQGTGA. The V gene lost 5 bases and the J gene lost 0 bases, with 14 bases spanning the gap. CDR3 sequence reads: CASSAQLTSSYNEQFF. The CDR3 nucleotides read TGTGCCAGCAGCGCGCAACTAACGAGCTCCTACAATGAGCAGTTCTTC.

This clonotype was counted only a few times. This rearrangement joins TRBV12-3 or TRBV12-4 to TRBJ1-4; TRBD1 matches 8 bases. The CDR3 contains 16 residues. After removal of 5 bases from V and 7 bases from J, the junction contained 12 bases not matched to a gene. The CDR3 region is CASSPNTDRGSEKLFF. CDR3 in DNA: TGTGCCAGCAGTCCCAATACAGACAGGGGAAGTGAAAAACTGTTTTTT.